These T cell receptor beta chains were read from a single sample in a study of immune evolution from preneoplasia to lung adenocarcinoma. Assay used: immunoSEQ multiplex PCR; TCRdb lists only in-frame clones, some missing. Of about 3,400 clones listed, 65% to 80% are singletons. Material: FFPE lung adenocarcinoma in situ tissue. The source is a person in their sixties or seventies with lung adenocarcinoma. Each CDR3 is given with its conserved first and last residue. The D gene is left open where the match is weak. Size values are once, few and many counts, or a class for expanded clones, and some rows have none.

NA NA TRBJ2-5 TRBV15 TGTGCCACCAGCAGAGACTTGGAAGAGACCCAGTACTTC CATSRDLEETQYF
NA NA TRBJ1-2 TRBV6-5 TGTGCCAGCATCCCGGGGTCGGGTAGGGGTGGCTACACCTTC CASIPGSGRGGYTF
NA NA TRBJ2-1 TRBV9 TGTGCCAGCAGCAAACAGGTATACAATGAGCAGTTCTTC CASSKQVYNEQFF
NA few TRBJ1-5 TRBV6-1 TGTGCCAGCAGTGAATATGGGACGGTTAATCAGCCCCAGCATTTT CASSEYGTVNQPQHF
NA NA TRBJ2-1 TRBV27 TGTGCCAGCAGTTTATCGGGGGGGGCCTTCAATGAGCAGTTCTTC CASSLSGGAFNEQFF
TRBD1 NA TRBJ1-1 TRBV7-2 TGTGCCAGCAGCGGACAGGGGGTAACTGAAGCTTTCTTT CASSGQGVTEAFF
TRBD1 NA TRBJ1-2 TRBV5-1 TGCGCCAGCAGCTCCATGGGACAGGGGTCCTATGGCTACACCTTC CASSSMGQGSYGYTF
NA NA TRBJ2-5 TRBV29-1 TGCAGCGTTGGCGGTGGACAGAAAGAGACCCAGTACTTC CSVGGGQKETQYF
NA NA TRBJ2-3 TRBV14 TGTGCCAGCAGCCACGTCGGTACTACTTGGTATTTT CASSHVGTTWYF
TRBD1 NA TRBJ2-2 TRBV5-1 TGCGCCAGCAGCTTGAGGACAGGGGACACCGGGGAGCTGTTTTTT CASSLRTGDTGELFF
TRBD2 few TRBJ2-3 TRBV27 TGTGCCAGCAGTGTTCGGGGGGACGCAGATACGCAGTATTTT CASSVRGDADTQYF
TRBD1 NA TRBJ1-1 TRBV30 TGTGCCTGGACGGACGGACAGGGGGTGGACACTGAAGCTTTCTTT CAWTDGQGVDTEAFF
NA NA TRBJ1-1 TRBV7-3 TGTGCCAGCAGCGCTACGAGGAGCTCCGCAGCTTTCTTT CASSATRSSAAFF
NA NA TRBJ1-1 TRBV19 TGTGCCAGTAGTATCCTGTATTTTAACACTGAAGCTTTCTTT CASSILYFNTEAFF
TRBD2 NA TRBJ2-2 TRBV7-6 TGTGCCAGCAGTTCCAGCGGGGGGTCTACCGGGGAGCTGTTTTTT CASSSSGGSTGELFF
NA NA TRBJ1-1 TRBV30 TGTGCCTGGAGTATTGGGGGGGCTGTGAACACTGAAGCTTTCTTT CAWSIGGAVNTEAFF
TRBD1 few TRBJ1-4 TRBV5-1 TGCGCCAGCAGCTTAAGACAGGGAAGGGATGAAAAACTGTTTTTT CASSLRQGRDEKLFF
NA NA TRBJ1-5 TRBV2 TGTGCCAGCAGTGAAGAGGGGGTCTTCAATCAGCCCCAGCATTTT CASSEEGVFNQPQHF
NA large TRBJ2-1 TRBV7-6 TGTGCCAGCAGCGGGGCCGACAATGAGCAGTTCTTC CASSGADNEQFF
TRBD1 few TRBJ1-1 TRBV15 TGTGCCACCAGCAGAGGGACAGGGTGGTTCACTGAAGCTTTCTTT CATSRGTGWFTEAFF
NA NA TRBJ1-2 TRBV18 TGTGCCAGCTCACCACCGGAACCGGGGAGCTATGGCTACACCTTC CASSPPEPGSYGYTF
NA NA TRBJ1-5 TRBV2 TGTGCCAGCAGCCGGGAATATAGCAATCAGCCCCAGCATTTT CASSREYSNQPQHF